These T cell receptor beta chains were read from a single sample in a study of T cells in Graves' hyperthyroidism and ophthalmopathy. TCRdb re-analysed the multiplex PCR reads in MiXCR, keeping a single row per CDR3 protein. The sample comprises 400,000 to 600,000 distinct CDR3 sequences, 15% to 20% of which are singletons, and 25% to 30% rests with the top ten. Sequencing used blood. These receptors originate from a woman aged 25-40 years with Graves' ophthalmopathy. Each CDR3 is given with its conserved first and last residue. The D gene is left open where the match is weak. Where a row states a size, it is once, few, many or the class of an expanded clone; other rows omit it.

j_gene,d_gene,v_gene,abundance,CDR3aa,CDR3nt
TRBJ2-1,-,TRBV30,many,CAWSVYPSASEQFF,TGTGCCTGGAGTGTTTACCCGTCAGCCTCTGAGCAGTTCTTC
TRBJ2-7,TRBD2,TRBV10-3,-,CAISGSGGGSYEQYF,TGTGCCATCAGTGGATCCGGCGGGGGCTCCTACGAGCAGTACTTC
TRBJ2-7,-,TRBV20-1,-,CSASWLPGGFSYEQYF,TGCAGTGCTAGCTGGTTACCAGGAGGCTTCTCCTACGAGCAGTACTTC
TRBJ2-7,TRBD2,TRBV20-1,many,CSALLPRGDYEQYF,TGCAGTGCCCTACTCCCCCGGGGGGACTACGAGCAGTACTTC
TRBJ1-2,-,TRBV5-4,-,CASSTTNYGYTF,TGTGCCAGCAGCACCACTAACTATGGCTACACCTTC
TRBJ2-3,TRBD2,TRBV6-1,-,CASSPLAATDTQYF,TGTGCCAGCAGCCCACTAGCGGCCACAGATACGCAGTATTTT
TRBJ2-4,-,TRBV28,many,CASSLRTANIQYF,TGTGCCAGCAGTTTGCGGACAGCCAACATTCAGTACTTC
TRBJ2-7,-,TRBV6-1,few,CASSEGFSYEQYF,TGTGCCAGCAGTGAGGGCTTCTCCTACGAGCAGTACTTC
TRBJ2-2,TRBD1,TRBV7-9,-,CASSSQGATGELFF,TGTGCCAGCAGCTCACAGGGGGCGACCGGGGAGCTGTTTTTT
TRBJ2-1,TRBD1,TRBV7-2,many,CASNTGQLNEQFF,TGTGCCAGCAACACGGGACAGCTCAATGAGCAGTTCTTC
TRBJ2-7,-,TRBV5-1,-,CASSQDETRIHEQYF,TGCGCCAGCAGCCAAGACGAGACACGCATCCACGAGCAGTACTTC
TRBJ2-1,-,TRBV28,many,CASTEQGTYNEQFF,TGTGCCAGCACGGAACAGGGGACTTACAATGAGCAGTTCTTC
TRBJ2-2,-,TRBV5-1,many,CASSLHSNTGELFF,TGCGCCAGCAGCCTGCACTCGAACACCGGGGAGCTGTTTTTT
TRBJ2-1,-,TRBV5-1,many,CASSFPGNEQFF,TGCGCCAGCAGCTTCCCCGGGAATGAGCAGTTCTTC
TRBJ1-2,-,TRBV27,few,CASSFAANYGYTF,TGTGCCAGCAGTTTCGCAGCTAACTATGGCTACACCTTC
TRBJ2-5,-,TRBV2,few,CASGLTGPETQYF,TGTGCCAGCGGACTAACAGGCCCAGAGACCCAGTACTTC
TRBJ2-5,-,TRBV20-1,few,CSALYGPRETQYF,TGCAGTGCCCTATACGGACCGCGGGAGACCCAGTACTTC
TRBJ2-6,-,TRBV15,few,CATSRDSGSGANVLTF,TGTGCCACCAGCAGAGATTCGGGCTCTGGGGCCAACGTCCTGACTTTC
TRBJ2-2,TRBD2,TRBV12-3/TRBV12-4,many,CASSSTPGSGGSNTGELFF,TGTGCCAGCAGTTCCACACCTGGGTCGGGGGGATCGAACACCGGGGAGCTGTTTTTT
TRBJ2-6,TRBD1,TRBV29-1,-,CGVGDRGLTGANVLTF,TGCGGCGTGGGGGACAGGGGGCTGACTGGGGCCAACGTCCTGACTTTC
TRBJ2-7,TRBD2,TRBV20-1,-,CSARKLAGVNNEQYF,TGCAGTGCTAGAAAACTAGCGGGAGTTAACAACGAGCAGTACTTC
TRBJ2-1,TRBD2,TRBV7-2,-,CASSLSGRAINEQFF,TGTGCCAGCAGCTTAAGTGGGAGGGCGATCAATGAGCAGTTCTTC
TRBJ1-1,-,TRBV7-9,-,CASSLGVVMNTEAFF,TGTGCCAGCAGCTTAGGGGTGGTCATGAACACTGAAGCTTTCTTT
TRBJ2-5,TRBD2,TRBV28,-,CASSLVRASGKQETQYF,TGTGCCAGCAGTTTAGTTAGGGCTAGCGGGAAACAAGAGACCCAGTACTTC